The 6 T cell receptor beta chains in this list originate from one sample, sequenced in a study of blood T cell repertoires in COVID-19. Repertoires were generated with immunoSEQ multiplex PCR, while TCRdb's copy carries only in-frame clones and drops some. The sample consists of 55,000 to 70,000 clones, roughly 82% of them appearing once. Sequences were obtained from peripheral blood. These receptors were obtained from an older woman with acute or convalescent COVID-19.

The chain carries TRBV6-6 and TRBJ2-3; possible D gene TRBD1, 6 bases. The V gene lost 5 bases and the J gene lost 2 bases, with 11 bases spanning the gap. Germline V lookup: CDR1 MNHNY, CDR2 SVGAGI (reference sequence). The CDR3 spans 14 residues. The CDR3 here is CASSRTGTTDTQYF. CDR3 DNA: TGTGCCAGCAGTCGCACAGGGACCACAGATACGCAGTATTTT.

The CDR3 DNA is TGTGCCAGCAGCGTAGGACAGGGGATTACCGGGGAGCTGTTTTTT. Translating gives CASSVGQGITGELFF. The chain joins TRBV7-2 to TRBJ2-2, with 9 positions matching TRBD1. The germline CDR1 and CDR2 sequences are SGHTA and FQGNSA. CDR3 length: 15 amino acids. V lost 5 bases to trimming and J lost 5 bases; unmatched junction nucleotides: 6.

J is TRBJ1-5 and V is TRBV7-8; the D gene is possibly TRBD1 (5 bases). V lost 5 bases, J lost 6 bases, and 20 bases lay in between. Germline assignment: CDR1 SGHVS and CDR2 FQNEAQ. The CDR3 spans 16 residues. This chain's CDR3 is CASSLDERGYGQPQHF. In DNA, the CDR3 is TGTGCCAGCAGCCTAGATGAGCGGGGGTACGGTCAGCCCCAGCATTTT.

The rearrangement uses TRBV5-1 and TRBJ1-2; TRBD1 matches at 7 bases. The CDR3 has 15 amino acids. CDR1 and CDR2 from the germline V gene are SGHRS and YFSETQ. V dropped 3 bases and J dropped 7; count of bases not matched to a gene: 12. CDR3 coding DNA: TGCGCCAGCAGCTCCGCCACAGGGGTCGGTAGTGGCTACACCTTC. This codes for CASSSATGVGSGYTF.

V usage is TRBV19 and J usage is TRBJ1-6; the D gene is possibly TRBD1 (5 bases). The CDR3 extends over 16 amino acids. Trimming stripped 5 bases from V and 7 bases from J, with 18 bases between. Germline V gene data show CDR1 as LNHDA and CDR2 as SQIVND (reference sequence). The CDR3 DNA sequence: TGTGCCAGTAGTCCCCAGGGCAATACTGTGAATTCACCCCTCCACTTT. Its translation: CASSPQGNTVNSPLHF.

The CDR3 here is CASSRSYEQYF. Written as DNA, the CDR3 is TGTGCCAGCAGTCGCTCCTACGAGCAGTACTTC. The chain employs TRBV6-2 or TRBV6-3 and TRBJ2-7; D remains ambiguous. The V end lost 5 bases, the J end lost 0 bases, and 2 bases lay between the germline ends. Germline loops: CDR1 MNHEY, CDR2 SVGEGT. This CDR3 is built from 11 residues.